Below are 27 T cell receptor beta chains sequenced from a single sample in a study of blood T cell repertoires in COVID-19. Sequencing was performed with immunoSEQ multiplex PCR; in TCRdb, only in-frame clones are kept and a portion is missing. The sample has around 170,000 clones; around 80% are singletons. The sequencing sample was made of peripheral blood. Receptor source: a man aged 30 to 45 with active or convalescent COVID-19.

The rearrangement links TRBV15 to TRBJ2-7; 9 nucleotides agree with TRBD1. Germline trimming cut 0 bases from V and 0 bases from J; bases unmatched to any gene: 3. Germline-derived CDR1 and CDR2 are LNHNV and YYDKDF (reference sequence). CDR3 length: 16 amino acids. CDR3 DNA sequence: TGTGCCACCAGCAGAGATGGACAGGGGAACTCCTACGAGCAGTACTTC. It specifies CATSRDGQGNSYEQYF.

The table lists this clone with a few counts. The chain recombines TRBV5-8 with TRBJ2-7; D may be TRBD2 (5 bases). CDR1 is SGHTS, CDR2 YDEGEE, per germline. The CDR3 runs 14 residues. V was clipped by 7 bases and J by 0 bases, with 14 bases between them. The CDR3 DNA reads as TGTGCCAGCCGGGGTATGGGGTCCTCCTACGAGCAGTACTTC. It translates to CASRGMGSSYEQYF.

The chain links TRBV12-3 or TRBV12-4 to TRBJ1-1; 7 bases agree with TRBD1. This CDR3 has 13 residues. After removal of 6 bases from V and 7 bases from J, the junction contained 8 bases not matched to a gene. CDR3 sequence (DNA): TGTGCCAGCAGCCCGACAGGGACTGTTGAAGCTTTCTTT. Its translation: CASSPTGTVEAFF.

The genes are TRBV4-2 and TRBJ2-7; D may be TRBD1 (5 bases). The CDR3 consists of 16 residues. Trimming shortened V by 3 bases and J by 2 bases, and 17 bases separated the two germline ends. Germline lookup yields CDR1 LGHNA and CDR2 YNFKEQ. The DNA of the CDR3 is TGTGCCAGCAGCCATGCCGCCCGGCAGGGAACCTACGAGCAGTACGTC. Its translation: CASSHAARQGTYEQYV.

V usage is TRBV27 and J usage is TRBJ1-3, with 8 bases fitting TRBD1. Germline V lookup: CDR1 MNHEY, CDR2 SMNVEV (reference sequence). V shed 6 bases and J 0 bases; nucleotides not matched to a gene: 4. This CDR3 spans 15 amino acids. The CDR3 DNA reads TGTGCCAGCAGCCCTACAGGGGGCTCTGGAAACACCATATATTTT. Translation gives CASSPTGGSGNTIYF.

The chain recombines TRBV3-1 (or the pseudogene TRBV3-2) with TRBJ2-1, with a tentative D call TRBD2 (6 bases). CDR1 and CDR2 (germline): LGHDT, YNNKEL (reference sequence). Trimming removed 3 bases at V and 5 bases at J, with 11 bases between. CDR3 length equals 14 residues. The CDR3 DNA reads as TGTGCCAGCAGCCATTGGGAGGCCGACAATGAGCAGTTCTTC. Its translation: CASSHWEADNEQFF.

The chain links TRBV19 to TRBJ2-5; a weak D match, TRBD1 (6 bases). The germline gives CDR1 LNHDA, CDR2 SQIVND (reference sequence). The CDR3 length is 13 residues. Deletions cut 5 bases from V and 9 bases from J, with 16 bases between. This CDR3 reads CASSPGQTASQYF. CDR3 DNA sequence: TGTGCCAGTAGTCCCGGACAGACCGCTTCCCAGTACTTC.

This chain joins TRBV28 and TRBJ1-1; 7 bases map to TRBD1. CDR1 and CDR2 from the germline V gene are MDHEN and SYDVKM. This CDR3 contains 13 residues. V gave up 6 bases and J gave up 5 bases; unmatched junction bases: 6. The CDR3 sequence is CASRGPRGTEAFF. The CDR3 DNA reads TGTGCCAGCAGAGGGCCCAGGGGGACTGAAGCTTTCTTT.

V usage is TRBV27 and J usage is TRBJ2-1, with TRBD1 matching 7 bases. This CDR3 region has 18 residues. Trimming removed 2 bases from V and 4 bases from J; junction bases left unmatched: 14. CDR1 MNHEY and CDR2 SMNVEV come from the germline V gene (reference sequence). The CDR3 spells CASSLSLPGWTGYNEQFF. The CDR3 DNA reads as TGTGCCAGCAGTTTAAGTTTGCCCGGCTGGACAGGTTACAATGAGCAGTTCTTC.

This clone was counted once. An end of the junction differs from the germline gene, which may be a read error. The CDR3: CASNHQETQYF. The DNA for the CDR3 is TGTGCTAGCAACCATCAGGAGACCCAGTACTTC. V and J are TRBV7-7 and TRBJ2-5; D gene unclear. Per germline, CDR1 SSHAT and CDR2 FNYEAQ (reference sequence). The CDR3 runs to 11 residues.

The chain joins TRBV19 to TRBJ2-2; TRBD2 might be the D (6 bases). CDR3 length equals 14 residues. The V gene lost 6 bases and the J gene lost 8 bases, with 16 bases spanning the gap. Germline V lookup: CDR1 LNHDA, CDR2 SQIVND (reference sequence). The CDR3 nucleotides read TGTGCCAGTAGCCTCAGACAGCGGGCAGGGGAGCTGTTTTTT. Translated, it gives CASSLRQRAGELFF.

The CDR3 is CASSIRVKNSYNEQFF. In nucleotides, the CDR3 is TGTGCCAGTAGTATCAGGGTTAAGAACTCCTACAATGAGCAGTTCTTC. The rearrangement uses TRBV19 and TRBJ2-1; D perhaps matches TRBD1 (5 bases). CDR3 size: 16 residues. Germline CDR1 reads LNHDA; CDR2 reads SQIVND (reference sequence). V was trimmed by 3 bases and J by 0 bases, leaving 12 bases between them.

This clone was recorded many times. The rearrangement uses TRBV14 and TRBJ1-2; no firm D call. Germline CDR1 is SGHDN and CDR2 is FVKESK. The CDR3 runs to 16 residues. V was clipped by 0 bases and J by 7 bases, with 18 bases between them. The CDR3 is CASSQDLGNLASGYTF. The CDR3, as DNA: TGTGCCAGCAGCCAAGATCTCGGGAACCTAGCTTCTGGCTACACCTTC.

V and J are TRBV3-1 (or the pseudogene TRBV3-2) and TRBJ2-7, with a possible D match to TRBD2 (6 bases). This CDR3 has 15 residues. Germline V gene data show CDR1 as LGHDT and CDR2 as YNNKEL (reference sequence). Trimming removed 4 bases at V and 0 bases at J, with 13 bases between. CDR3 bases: TGTGCCAGCAGCCCGGGGGTTCCGAGCTCCTACGAGCAGTACTTC. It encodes CASSPGVPSSYEQYF.

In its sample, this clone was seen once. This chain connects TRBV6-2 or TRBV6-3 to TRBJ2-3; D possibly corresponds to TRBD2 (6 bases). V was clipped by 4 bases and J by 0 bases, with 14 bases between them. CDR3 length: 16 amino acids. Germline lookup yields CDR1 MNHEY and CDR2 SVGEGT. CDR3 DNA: TGTGCCAGCAGTTCGCGGGACTCCGTTAGCACAGATACGCAGTATTTT. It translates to CASSSRDSVSTDTQYF.

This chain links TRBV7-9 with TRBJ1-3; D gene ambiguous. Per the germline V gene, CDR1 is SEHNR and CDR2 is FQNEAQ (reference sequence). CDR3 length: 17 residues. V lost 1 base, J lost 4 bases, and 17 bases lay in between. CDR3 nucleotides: TGTGCCAGCAGCTTAGGGTCCCCCGAGATTCCAGGAAACACCATATATTTT. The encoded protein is CASSLGSPEIPGNTIYF.

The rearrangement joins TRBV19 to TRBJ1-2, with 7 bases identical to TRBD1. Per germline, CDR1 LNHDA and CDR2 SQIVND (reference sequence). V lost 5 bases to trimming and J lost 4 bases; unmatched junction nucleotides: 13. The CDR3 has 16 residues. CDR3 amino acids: CASSLNPGQPRYGYTF. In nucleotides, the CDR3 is TGTGCCAGTAGTCTGAACCCGGGACAGCCCCGCTATGGCTACACCTTC. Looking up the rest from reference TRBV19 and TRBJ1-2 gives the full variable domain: DGGITQSPKYLFRKEGQNVTLSCEQNLNHDAMYWYRQDPGQGLRLIYYSQIVNDFQKGDIAEGYSVSREKKESFPLTVTSAQKNPTAFYLCASSLNPGQPRYGYTFGSGTRLTVV.

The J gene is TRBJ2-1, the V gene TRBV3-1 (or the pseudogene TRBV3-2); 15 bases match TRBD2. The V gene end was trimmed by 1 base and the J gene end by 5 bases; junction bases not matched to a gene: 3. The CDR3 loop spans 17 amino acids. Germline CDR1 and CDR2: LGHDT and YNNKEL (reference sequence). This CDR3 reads CASSQGRTSGGDNEQFF. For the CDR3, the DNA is TGTGCCAGCAGCCAAGGAAGGACTAGCGGGGGGGACAATGAGCAGTTCTTC.

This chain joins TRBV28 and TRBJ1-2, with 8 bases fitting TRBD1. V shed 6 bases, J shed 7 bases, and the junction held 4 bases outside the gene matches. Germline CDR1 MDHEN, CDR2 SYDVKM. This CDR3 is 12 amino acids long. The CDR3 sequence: CASSDRGSGYTF. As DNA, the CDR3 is TGTGCCAGCAGCGACAGGGGATCTGGCTACACCTTC.

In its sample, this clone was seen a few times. This chain's CDR3 is CASRPPGTAGGNQPQHF. The CDR3 nucleotides are TGTGCCAGTAGGCCCCCAGGGACCGCGGGGGGCAATCAGCCCCAGCATTTT. The chain is built from TRBV19 and TRBJ1-5, with a tentative D call TRBD1 (5 bases). There are 17 residues in the CDR3. Germline assignment: CDR1 LNHDA and CDR2 SQIVND (reference sequence). V lost 6 bases and J 2 bases, leaving 20 bases between the germline ends.

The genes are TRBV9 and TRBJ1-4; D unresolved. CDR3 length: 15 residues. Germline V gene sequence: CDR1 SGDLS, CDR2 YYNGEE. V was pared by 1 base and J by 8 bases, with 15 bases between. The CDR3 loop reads CASSVLPETREKLFF. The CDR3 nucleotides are TGTGCCAGCAGCGTATTGCCCGAGACTAGGGAAAAACTGTTTTTT.

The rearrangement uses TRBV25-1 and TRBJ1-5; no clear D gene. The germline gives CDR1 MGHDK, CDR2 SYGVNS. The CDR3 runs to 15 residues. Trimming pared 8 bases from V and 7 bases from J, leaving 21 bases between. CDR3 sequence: CASLSGLGYRQPQHF. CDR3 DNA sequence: TGTGCCAGCCTCTCAGGTCTTGGGTATCGGCAGCCCCAGCATTTT.

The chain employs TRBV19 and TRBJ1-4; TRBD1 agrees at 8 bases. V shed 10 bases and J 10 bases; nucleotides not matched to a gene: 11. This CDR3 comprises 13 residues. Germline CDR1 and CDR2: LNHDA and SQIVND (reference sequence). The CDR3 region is CATRPGGGGKLFF. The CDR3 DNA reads TGTGCCACCAGACCAGGGGGCGGCGGAAAACTGTTTTTT.

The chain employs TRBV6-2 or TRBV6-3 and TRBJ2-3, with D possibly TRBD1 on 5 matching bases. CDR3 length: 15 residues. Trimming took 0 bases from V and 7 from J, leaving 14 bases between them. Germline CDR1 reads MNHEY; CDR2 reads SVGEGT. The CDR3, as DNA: TGTGCCAGCAGTTACTCGAAGGCCAGGGTCCATACGCAGTATTTT. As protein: CASSYSKARVHTQYF.

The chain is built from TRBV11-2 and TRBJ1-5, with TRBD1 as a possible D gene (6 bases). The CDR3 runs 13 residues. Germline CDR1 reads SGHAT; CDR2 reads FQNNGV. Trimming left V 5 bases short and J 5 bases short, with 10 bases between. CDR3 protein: CASSRSGDQPQHF. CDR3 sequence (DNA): TGTGCCAGCAGCAGGTCAGGGGATCAGCCCCAGCATTTT.

The CDR3 sequence: CASSLHGRGYTEAFF. The CDR3 DNA sequence: TGTGCCAGCAGTTTACACGGCAGGGGATACACTGAAGCTTTCTTT. This chain joins TRBV28 and TRBJ1-1, with D possibly TRBD1 on 6 matching bases. The CDR3 totals 15 residues. Trimming stripped 2 bases from V and 3 bases from J, with 13 bases between. Germline CDR1 is MDHEN and CDR2 is SYDVKM. The full variable domain, rest sourced from reference TRBV28 and TRBJ1-1, is DVKVTQSSRYLVKRTGEKVFLECVQDMDHENMFWYRQDPGLGLRLIYFSYDVKMKEKGDIPEGYSVSREKKERFSLILESASTNQTSMYLCASSLHGRGYTEAFFGQGTRLTVV.

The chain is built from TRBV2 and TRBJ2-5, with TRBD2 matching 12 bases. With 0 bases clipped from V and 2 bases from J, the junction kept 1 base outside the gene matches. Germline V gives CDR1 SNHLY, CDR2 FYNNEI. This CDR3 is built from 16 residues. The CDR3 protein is CASSEALAGGQETQYF. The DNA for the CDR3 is TGTGCCAGCAGTGAAGCCCTAGCGGGAGGGCAAGAGACCCAGTACTTC.